This TCR beta chain stems from a study of T-cell memory formation after mild COVID-19. Study-level findings and limits: Still unconfirmed is whether the second-wave clones peaking on day 37 recognized SARS-CoV-2. Later expanders leaned toward CD4+, whereas clones contracting from day 15 to 85 were balanced CD4/CD8. CD4+ clones that contracted lay mainly in CM and EM; CD8+ ones lay in EMRA.

cDNA libraries for TCR alpha and TCR beta, carrying sample barcodes and UMIs, came from 5'RACE with constant-segment primers. TCRdb ran MiXCR on the 5' RACE reads and lists one entry per CDR3 protein. In the table there are about 100,000 distinct CDR3 sequences, over 8.5% of which are singletons. CDR1 is MNHEY, CDR2 SVGAGI, per germline. J gave up 9 bases and V 5 bases, and 5 bases lay outside the gene matches. The CDR3 is 13 amino acids. Note on this clonotype: Its antigen is unknown.

The TCR was taken from a man between 18 and 29 years old who had mild COVID-19 (a few samples of this study predate the infection). Cell type and time point are not known. V is TRBV6-5 and J is TRBJ2-1; 9 nucleotides align to TRBD1. What was sequenced was PBMCs or a T cell subset sorted from them (not recorded which). CDR3 residues: CASSQTGGGEQFF. DNA for the CDR3: TGTGCCAGCAGTCAAACAGGGGGCGGTGAGCAGTTCTTC.